The T cell receptor beta chain described here comes from a study of blood T cell repertoires in COVID-19. Germline lookup yields CDR1 ENHRY and CDR2 SYGVKD. The CDR3 length is 17 residues. V was pared by 4 bases and J by 3 bases, with 9 bases of the junction left unmatched. Sequencing used immunoSEQ multiplex PCR; TCRdb keeps in-frame clones, though not all of them. The sample carries under 250,000 clones, 85% recorded once. Source material: peripheral blood. The genes are TRBV10-3 and TRBJ2-7; 13 nucleotides agree with TRBD2. This clonotype was obtained from a man over 45 with COVID-19, enrolled during active disease. The chain's CDR3 is CAISGGGLAGQGYEQYF. The CDR3 coding sequence is TGTGCCATCAGTGGGGGGGGACTAGCGGGACAGGGCTACGAGCAGTACTTC.